This TCR beta chain was sequenced during a study of patients and donors after allogeneic stem cell transplantation. This clonotype has a count of ten or more. TCRdb analysed the RT-PCR reads with MiXCR anew, one entry per CDR3 protein. The sample gives hundreds of thousands of distinct CDR3 sequences, roughly 15% of which show up once; under 14% is in the top ten. Germline CDR1 reads LGHDT; CDR2 reads YNNKEL (reference sequence). Trimming stripped 4 bases from V and 0 bases from J, with 10 bases between. This CDR3 is built from 15 residues. This TCR was sampled from a human donor who was either an allogeneic HSCT recipient or a stem cell or donor lymphocyte infusion donor (not recorded which). It is not recorded whose cells these are; they may come from a transplant donor. Source material: blood, either unsorted or a sorted T cell fraction (not recorded which). The chain joins TRBV3-1 to TRBJ2-1; D is possibly TRBD1 or TRBD2 (6 bases each). The CDR3 DNA sequence: TGTGCCAGCAGCCTAGGGGGGTTCTCCTACAATGAGCAGTTCTTC. Its translation: CASSLGGFSYNEQFF.